This note documents a single TCR beta chain sequence. Samples of blood were obtained at baseline, on cycle 4 day 1, and on cycle 7 day 1. These data come from a study of OX40 agonist ivuxolimab in advanced cancers. Assay used: immunoSEQ multiplex PCR; TCRdb lists only in-frame clones, some missing. The sample lists over 55,000 clones; about 83% were seen once. The V gene lost 1 base and the J gene lost 4 bases, with 6 bases spanning the gap. Per the germline V gene, CDR1 is SGHDT and CDR2 is YYEEEE. The CDR3 covers 12 residues. This TCR was recovered from an adult with an advanced solid tumor such as melanoma, head and neck, liver or kidney cancer. The V gene is TRBV5-6, the J gene TRBJ2-7; no clear D. The sequences come from CD4+ or CD8+ T cells sorted from blood, collected in a trial of the OX40 agonist ivuxolimab. The CDR3 protein is CASSLKGYEQYF. The CDR3 DNA is TGTGCCAGCAGCTTGAAGGGATACGAGCAGTACTTC.